This T cell receptor beta chain appears in the sequencing data of a study of blood T cell repertoires in COVID-19. Study summary: PBMCs, B-cell-depleted T cells, or T cells were the source of the cDNA or gDNA that made up the material.

This clone was detected once. Seattle patient enrollment occurred during active infection, with longitudinal follow-up thereafter. Source study methods: Estimates of nucleated cell counts were drawn from the amplification of reference gene primers. Profiled with immunoSEQ multiplex PCR; TCRdb holds only in-frame clones, not every one. Clone size and V and J calls were adopted from that table, with D and trimming inferred from the DNA. Here the sample spans about 49,000 clones, 85% to 90% being singletons. The germline gives CDR1 SGHRS, CDR2 YFSETQ. This CDR3 region has 16 residues. V lost 4 bases and J 3 bases, leaving 17 bases between the germline ends.

This TCR came from a woman of 80 years or more with COVID-19, enrolled during active disease. This sequence joins TRBV5-1 and TRBJ2-1; D is undetermined. Sequencing was performed on peripheral blood. CDR3 nucleotides: TGCGCCAGCAGCCCAAAGTCCGTTAGAGGCTACAATGAGCAGTTCTTC. Its protein product is CASSPKSVRGYNEQFF.